The 23 T cell receptor beta chains below were found in one sample sequenced in a study of cytomegalovirus exposure and HLA in healthy donors. Both 60 Vbeta primers and 13 Jbeta primers went into the PCR. Some clones are missing from TCRdb's copy, which holds only in-frame ones; the method was immunoSEQ multiplex PCR. Of about 150,000 clones in the sample, 65% to 80% were seen once. The sample comprised PBMCs. The receptors stem from a man in his late teens or twenties in good health and CMV-seronegative.

The V gene is TRBV28, the J gene TRBJ1-1; D unresolved. Trimming left V 2 bases short and J 9 bases short, with 10 bases between. Germline values: CDR1 MDHEN, CDR2 SYDVKM. This CDR3 has 12 residues. CDR3 sequence (DNA): TGTGCCAGCAGTTTAATGGGCCAAAAAGCTTTCTTT. Translating it yields CASSLMGQKAFF.

The rearrangement joins TRBV19 to TRBJ1-3; no firm D call. V lost 8 bases to trimming and J lost 0 bases, with 14 bases between them. The CDR3 is 15 residues long. Germline-derived CDR1 and CDR2 are LNHDA and SQIVND (reference sequence). The CDR3 DNA reads TGTGCCAGTGCGGTGGCAGCCTACTCTGGAAACACCATATATTTT. This encodes CASAVAAYSGNTIYF.

This chain joins TRBV4-1 and TRBJ1-5; D ambiguous. The germline V gene encodes CDR1 MGHRA and CDR2 YSYEKL. This CDR3 is 15 amino acids long. Trimming shortened V by 4 bases and J by 3 bases, and 13 bases separated the two germline ends. The chain's CDR3 is CASSRSGTSNQPQHF. DNA of the CDR3: TGCGCCAGCAGCCGGAGCGGCACCTCCAATCAGCCCCAGCATTTT.

The chain employs TRBV19 and TRBJ1-2, with 7 bases fitting TRBD1. The V and J ends lost 1 base and 8 bases, in that order; junction bases with no gene match: 7. CDR3 length: 14 residues. Germline CDR1 LNHDA, CDR2 SQIVND (reference sequence). In nucleotides, the CDR3 is TGTGCCAGTAGTATAGCCGACAGGGTAGACGGCTACACCTTC. Translated: CASSIADRVDGYTF.

The rearrangement joins TRBV7-8 to TRBJ2-2; 10 positions match TRBD2. J lost 2 bases, V lost 1 base, and 7 bases had no gene match. This CDR3 region has 18 residues. Germline CDR1 reads SGHVS; CDR2 reads FQNEAQ. Written as DNA, the CDR3 is TGTGCCAGCAGCTTAGGGCTAGCGGGGGCCATAAACACCGGGGAGCTGTTTTTT. It codes for CASSLGLAGAINTGELFF.

The rearrangement uses TRBV5-8 and TRBJ2-3; perhaps TRBD1 as D (5 bases). Trimming took 4 bases from V and 0 from J, leaving 9 bases between them. Germline CDR1 and CDR2: SGHTS and YDEGEE. The CDR3 is 14 residues long. CDR3 sequence reads: CASSTRGSTDTQYF. DNA of the CDR3: TGTGCCAGCAGCACAAGGGGCAGCACAGATACGCAGTATTTT.

This clone has more than one count but fewer than ten. J is TRBJ1-1 and V is TRBV7-9; 9 nucleotides line up with TRBD1. CDR3 size: 15 residues. V trimming: 5 bases; J trimming: 5 bases; junction bases outside the gene matches: 9. Germline V gives CDR1 SEHNR, CDR2 FQNEAQ (reference sequence). The CDR3 region is CASSQDRGLDTEAFF. The CDR3 DNA reads as TGTGCCAGCAGCCAGGACAGGGGCCTAGATACTGAAGCTTTCTTT.

The chain has TRBV4-3 and TRBJ1-2; D is unresolved. V lost 0 bases and J 2 bases, leaving 7 bases between the germline ends. CDR1 and CDR2 from the germline V gene are LGHNA and YSLEER. CDR3 size: 14 residues. The CDR3 coding sequence is TGCGCCAGCAGCCAAGATCCGGGAAACTATGGCTACACCTTC. It is translated as CASSQDPGNYGYTF.

This sequence joins TRBV25-1 and TRBJ2-1, with TRBD1 as a possible D gene (5 bases). The CDR3 is 17 amino acids. In germline, CDR1 is MGHDK, CDR2 SYGVNS. V lost 5 bases and J 0 bases, leaving 17 bases between the germline ends. The CDR3 sequence: CASSPGRGLLSYNEQFF. Here the CDR3 DNA reads TGTGCCAGCAGTCCCGGTAGGGGCCTTCTCTCCTACAATGAGCAGTTCTTC.

This sequence joins TRBV9 and TRBJ2-5, with a tentative D call TRBD2 (7 bases). The germline gives CDR1 SGDLS, CDR2 YYNGEE. The CDR3 consists of 17 residues. V dropped 5 bases and J dropped 1 base, with 21 bases sitting between them. As DNA, the CDR3 is TGTGCCAGCAGTCCACATTCGGCGCGGGGGCCCCAAGAGACCCAGTACTTC. Translating gives CASSPHSARGPQETQYF.

The chain joins TRBV5-1 to TRBJ1-5; no clear D. The germline V gene encodes CDR1 SGHRS and CDR2 YFSETQ. V lost 4 bases, J lost 2 bases, and 13 bases lay in between. This CDR3 spans 15 amino acids. In DNA, the CDR3 is TGCGCCAGCAGCCCGGGAACGAGGGGCAATCAGCCCCAGCATTTT. Its translation is CASSPGTRGNQPQHF. Variable domain in full (rest from reference TRBV5-1 and TRBJ1-5): KAGVTQTPRYLIKTRGQQVTLSCSPISGHRSVSWYQQTPGQGLQFLFEYFSETQRNKGNFPGRFSGRQFSNSRSEMNVSTLELGDSALYLCASSPGTRGNQPQHFGDGTRLSIL.

In nucleotides, the CDR3 is TGTGCCAGCGGCGGGGTAGGCGCGGGAGCTTTCTTT. Translated: CASGGVGAGAFF. V usage is TRBV13 and J usage is TRBJ1-1; no clear D. CDR1 is PRHDT, CDR2 FYEKMQ, per germline (reference sequence). The V end lost 8 bases, the J end lost 10 bases, and 17 bases lay between the germline ends. This CDR3 has 12 amino acids.

The rearrangement links TRBV5-6 to TRBJ2-7; tentative D call: TRBD1 (5 bases). The ends were cut back, 4 bases at V and 0 bases at J, with 26 bases in the middle. The CDR3 spans 19 residues. Germline V lookup: CDR1 SGHDT, CDR2 YYEEEE. The CDR3 loop is CASSGVVAAGHSSSYEQYV. Written as DNA, the CDR3 is TGTGCCAGCAGCGGTGTTGTCGCCGCCGGACACTCGAGCTCCTACGAGCAGTACGTC.

The rearrangement links TRBV28 to TRBJ1-2; a weak D match, TRBD1 (5 bases). CDR3 length equals 15 residues. Germline CDR1 reads MDHEN; CDR2 reads SYDVKM. Between the trimmed V and J ends, which lost 3 bases and 6 bases, there was a span of 17 bases. The CDR3 loop reads CASSLGGQGADGYTF. The CDR3 DNA follows: TGTGCCAGCAGTTTGGGAGGGCAGGGTGCGGATGGCTACACCTTC.

The rearrangement joins TRBV19 to TRBJ2-3; weak D call: TRBD2 (6 bases). Germline V lookup: CDR1 LNHDA, CDR2 SQIVND (reference sequence). V lost 3 bases and J lost 3, with 10 bases in between. The CDR3 is made up of 14 amino acids. In nucleotides, the CDR3 is TGTGCCAGTAGTATTGCCGGGGGAACAGATACGCAGTATTTT. This encodes CASSIAGGTDTQYF.

This clone was seen once. The same CDR3 arises from other DNA sequences in this sample as well. This chain's CDR3 is CASSLAGSGNTIYF. As DNA, the CDR3 is TGCGCCAGCAGCTTGGCAGGTTCTGGAAACACCATATATTTT. The chain links TRBV5-1 to TRBJ1-3; D is unresolved. This CDR3 has 14 amino acids. Germline CDR1 is SGHRS and CDR2 is YFSETQ. V shed 0 bases and J shed 1 base, with 5 bases lying between them.

In this sample, this clone turned up once. The chain recombines TRBV6-5 with TRBJ2-1; possibly TRBD2 for D (5 bases). V lost 1 base and J 5 bases, leaving 6 bases between the germline ends. CDR3 length: 13 amino acids. The germline V gene has CDR1 MNHEY and CDR2 SVGAGI. The CDR3 nucleotides read TGTGCCAGCAGTTACTGGGGAGACAATGAGCAGTTCTTC. Amino acid sequence: CASSYWGDNEQFF.

The rearrangement links TRBV6-5 to TRBJ1-3; TRBD1 agrees at 9 bases. The CDR3 has 15 amino acids. Germline V gene data show CDR1 as MNHEY and CDR2 as SVGAGI. After removal of 6 bases from V and 0 bases from J, the junction contained 3 bases not matched to a gene. CDR3 in amino acids: CASSRDRASGNTIYF. CDR3 nucleotides: TGTGCCAGCAGCCGGGACAGGGCCTCTGGAAACACCATATATTTT.

This clone was seen more than once but under ten times. The chain has TRBV6-6 and TRBJ1-6; D is possibly TRBD1 (5 bases). The CDR3 is 14 residues long. Germline CDR1 reads MNHNY; CDR2 reads SVGAGI (reference sequence). The ends were cut back, 2 bases at V and 9 bases at J, with 11 bases in the middle. The CDR3 here is CASSYQQGGSPLHF. For the CDR3, the DNA is TGTGCCAGCAGTTACCAGCAGGGTGGTTCACCCCTCCACTTT.

The CDR3 DNA is TGCGCCAGCAGCCCCGGGAGAGGACAGGGATCTGAAGCTTTCTTT. Its protein is CASSPGRGQGSEAFF. This chain uses TRBV5-1 with TRBJ1-1; 8 nucleotides match TRBD1. J was trimmed by 6 bases and V by 4 bases; bases with no gene match: 11. CDR3 length: 15 amino acids. From germline, CDR1 is SGHRS and CDR2 YFSETQ. The complete variable domain, with remaining parts taken from reference TRBV5-1 and TRBJ1-1, reads KAGVTQTPRYLIKTRGQQVTLSCSPISGHRSVSWYQQTPGQGLQFLFEYFSETQRNKGNFPGRFSGRQFSNSRSEMNVSTLELGDSALYLCASSPGRGQGSEAFFGQGTRLTVV.

J is TRBJ1-6 and V is TRBV19; no clear D gene. Germline values: CDR1 LNHDA, CDR2 SQIVND (reference sequence). The ends were cut back, 4 bases at V and 9 bases at J, with 16 bases in the middle. CDR3 size: 15 residues. The CDR3 DNA reads as TGTGCCAGTAGTAGGGGAGACCAGATCGGTTCACCCCTCCACTTT. Amino acid sequence: CASSRGDQIGSPLHF.

The chain combines TRBV11-3 with TRBJ2-3; D gene ambiguous. This CDR3 region has 14 residues. Germline V lookup: CDR1 SGHNT, CDR2 YENEEA. V lost 1 base and J lost 2, with 7 bases in between. As DNA, the CDR3 is TGTGCCAGCAGCTTAGCGGAGTCCACAGATACGCAGTATTTT. Its protein product is CASSLAESTDTQYF.

The chain couples TRBV6-5 to TRBJ2-5; 8 positions agree with TRBD2. The germline CDR1 and CDR2 sequences are MNHEY and SVGAGI. CDR3 size: 13 residues. With V trimmed by 8 bases and J by 11 bases, 13 bases remained unmatched. DNA of the CDR3: TGTGCCAGCGGACGGGGGGGGCCGGGAGAGCAGTACTTC. Residues: CASGRGGPGEQYF.